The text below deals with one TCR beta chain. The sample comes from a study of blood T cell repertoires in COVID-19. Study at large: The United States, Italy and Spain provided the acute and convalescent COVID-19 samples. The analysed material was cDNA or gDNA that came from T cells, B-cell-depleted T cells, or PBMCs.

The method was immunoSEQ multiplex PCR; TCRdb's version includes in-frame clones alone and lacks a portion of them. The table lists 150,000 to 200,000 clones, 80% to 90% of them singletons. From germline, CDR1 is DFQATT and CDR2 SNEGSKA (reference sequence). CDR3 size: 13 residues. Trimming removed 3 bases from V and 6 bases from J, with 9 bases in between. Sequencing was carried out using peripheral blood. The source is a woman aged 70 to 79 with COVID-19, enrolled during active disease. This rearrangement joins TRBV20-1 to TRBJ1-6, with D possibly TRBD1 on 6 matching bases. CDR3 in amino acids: CSASSGANSPLHF. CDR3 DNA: TGCAGTGCTAGTTCAGGGGCTAATTCACCCCTCCACTTT.